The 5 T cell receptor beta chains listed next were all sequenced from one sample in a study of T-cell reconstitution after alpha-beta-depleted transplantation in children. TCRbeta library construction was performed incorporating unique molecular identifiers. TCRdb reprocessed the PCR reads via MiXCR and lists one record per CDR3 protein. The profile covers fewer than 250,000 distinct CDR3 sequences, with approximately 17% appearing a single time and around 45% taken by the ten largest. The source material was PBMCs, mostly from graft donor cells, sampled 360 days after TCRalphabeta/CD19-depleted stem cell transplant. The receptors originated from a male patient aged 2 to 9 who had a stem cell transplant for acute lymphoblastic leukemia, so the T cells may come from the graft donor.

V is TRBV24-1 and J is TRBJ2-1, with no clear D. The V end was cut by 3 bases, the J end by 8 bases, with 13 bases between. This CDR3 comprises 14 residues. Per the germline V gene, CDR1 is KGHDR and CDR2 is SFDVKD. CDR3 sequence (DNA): TGTGCCACCAGTGATCCCCCCGGTATGGATGAGCAGTTCTTC. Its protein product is CATSDPPGMDEQFF.

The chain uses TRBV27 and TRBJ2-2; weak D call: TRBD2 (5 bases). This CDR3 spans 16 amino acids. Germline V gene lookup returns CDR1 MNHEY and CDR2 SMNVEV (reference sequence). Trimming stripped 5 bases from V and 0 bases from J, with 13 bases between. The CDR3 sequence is CASSHCRRTNTGELFF. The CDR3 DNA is TGTGCCAGCAGTCATTGCAGGAGGACGAACACCGGGGAGCTGTTTTTT.

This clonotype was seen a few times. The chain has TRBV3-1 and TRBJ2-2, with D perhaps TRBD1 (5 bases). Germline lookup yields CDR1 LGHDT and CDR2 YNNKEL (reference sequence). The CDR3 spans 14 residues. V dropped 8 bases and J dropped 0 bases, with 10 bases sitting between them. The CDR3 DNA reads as TGTGCCAGCTCTGACAGCCCGAACACCGGGGAGCTGTTTTTT. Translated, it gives CASSDSPNTGELFF.

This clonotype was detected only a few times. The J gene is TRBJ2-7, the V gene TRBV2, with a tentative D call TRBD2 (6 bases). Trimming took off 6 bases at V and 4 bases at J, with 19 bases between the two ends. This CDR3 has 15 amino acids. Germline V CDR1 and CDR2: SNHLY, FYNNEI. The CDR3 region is CASSAYERRGYEQYF. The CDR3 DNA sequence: TGTGCCAGCAGCGCCTATGAGCGCCGGGGGTACGAGCAGTACTTC.

CDR3 residues: CASSAGGRAGITGETQYF. The CDR3 nucleotides are TGCGCCAGCAGCGCTGGGGGTCGAGCGGGGATTACCGGGGAGACCCAGTACTTC. The chain couples TRBV5-1 to TRBJ2-5; 7 nucleotides align to TRBD2. Unmatched junction bases numbered 20, after V lost 4 bases and J lost 5 bases. Germline V gene data show CDR1 as SGHRS and CDR2 as YFSETQ. This CDR3 has 18 residues.